A single sample gave rise to the 19 T cell receptor beta chains below, sequenced in a study of cytomegalovirus exposure and HLA in healthy donors. Primers included in the PCR were 60 Vbeta and 13 Jbeta primers. Profiling relied on immunoSEQ multiplex PCR, and the TCRdb table lists in-frame clones only, not all of them. Among about 200,000 clones listed, around 77% were seen once. Sequencing used PBMCs. These receptors all come from a woman in her 30s in good health and CMV-seronegative.

The rearrangement links TRBV28 to TRBJ2-5; no reliable D call. Trimming stripped 3 bases from V and 7 bases from J, with 6 bases between. This CDR3 has 11 amino acids. CDR1 and CDR2 (germline): MDHEN, SYDVKM. The CDR3 nucleotides are TGTGCCAGCAGTTTCTTGCGGACCCAGTACTTC. Translating gives CASSFLRTQYF. Together with reference TRBV28 and TRBJ2-5, the CDR3 gives the full variable domain: DVKVTQSSRYLVKRTGEKVFLECVQDMDHENMFWYRQDPGLGLRLIYFSYDVKMKEKGDIPEGYSVSREKKERFSLILESASTNQTSMYLCASSFLRTQYFGPGTRLLVL.

This sequence joins TRBV10-3 and TRBJ1-2; D uncertain. The CDR3 loop spans 15 amino acids. Per the germline V gene, CDR1 is ENHRY and CDR2 is SYGVKD. V was pared by 3 bases and J by 1 base, with 12 bases between. In nucleotides, the CDR3 is TGTGCCATCAGTGACCCAGGCTCGTATAACTATGGCTACACCTTC. Protein product: CAISDPGSYNYGYTF.

This sequence joins TRBV27 and TRBJ1-3; D is possibly TRBD1 (5 bases). This CDR3 comprises 14 residues. From germline, CDR1 is MNHEY and CDR2 SMNVEV (reference sequence). Trimming stripped 3 bases from V and 4 bases from J, with 10 bases between. This CDR3 reads CASSFGGAGNTIYF. CDR3 nucleotide sequence: TGTGCCAGCAGTTTCGGAGGGGCGGGAAACACCATATATTTT.

This sequence joins TRBV6-5 and TRBJ1-2; 8 bases match TRBD1. The J segment lost 2 bases and the V segment lost 7 bases, leaving 6 bases of the junction unmatched. This CDR3 has 14 amino acids. Germline lookup yields CDR1 MNHEY and CDR2 SVGAGI. The CDR3 DNA is TGTGCCAGCACCAAGTACAGGGGGAACTATGGCTACACCTTC. This translates into CASTKYRGNYGYTF.

The V and J genes are TRBV30 and TRBJ2-7; perhaps TRBD2 as D (5 bases). V gave up 1 base and J gave up 2 bases, with 9 bases separating them. Germline CDR1 and CDR2: GTSNPN and SVGIG (reference sequence). The CDR3 is 13 amino acids. CDR3 amino acids: CAWSGRGPYEQYF. Written as DNA, the CDR3 is TGTGCCTGGAGTGGGAGAGGGCCCTACGAGCAGTACTTC.

The V call is TRBV5-1, the J call TRBJ1-3; perhaps TRBD1 as D (5 bases). The CDR3 runs 16 residues. In germline, CDR1 is SGHRS, CDR2 YFSETQ. V lost 5 bases and J lost 2, with 17 bases in between. As DNA, the CDR3 is TGCGCCAGCAGTGAAGAAAAGGGGAGGGCTGGAAACACCATATATTTT. Amino acids: CASSEEKGRAGNTIYF.

The rearrangement joins TRBV2 to TRBJ1-5; 7 bases align to TRBD1. Germline loops: CDR1 SNHLY, CDR2 FYNNEI. V dropped 6 bases and J dropped 9; count of bases not matched to a gene: 11. There are 14 residues in the CDR3. CDR3 amino acids: CASRQDRDSRPQHF. The CDR3 DNA reads TGTGCCAGCAGACAAGACAGGGACAGCCGGCCCCAGCATTTT.

The chain joins TRBV6-4 to TRBJ2-3, with 8 bases identical to TRBD2. The CDR3 length is 15 residues. Germline V gene sequence: CDR1 MRHNA, CDR2 SNTAGT. The V gene end was trimmed by 4 bases and the J gene end by 3 bases; junction bases not matched to a gene: 6. CDR3 DNA: TGTGCCAGCAGTGCCCGGGAGGGCGGAACAGATACGCAGTATTTT. Protein: CASSAREGGTDTQYF.

The rearrangement uses TRBV27 and TRBJ2-5, with 9 bases lining up with TRBD1. Trimming took 3 bases from V and 4 from J; bases not matched to a gene: 9. This CDR3 region has 16 residues. The germline gives CDR1 MNHEY, CDR2 SMNVEV (reference sequence). Written as DNA, the CDR3 is TGTGCCAGCAGTTTCTCAACCGGGACAGGGCCAGAGACCCAGTACTTC. This codes for CASSFSTGTGPETQYF.

This sequence joins TRBV4-1 and TRBJ2-1, with TRBD1 matching 10 bases. In germline, CDR1 is MGHRA, CDR2 YSYEKL. This CDR3 comprises 15 residues. V was clipped by 1 base and J by 7 bases; unmatched bases: 4. The CDR3 region has the DNA TGCGCCAGCAGCCAAGGGACAGGGGGGGGGAATGAGCAGTTCTTC. Its protein product is CASSQGTGGGNEQFF.

The rearrangement joins TRBV28 to TRBJ2-3, with TRBD2 as a possible D gene (5 bases). The CDR3 loop spans 15 amino acids. The germline gives CDR1 MDHEN, CDR2 SYDVKM. V lost 4 bases and J 11 bases, leaving 22 bases between the germline ends. As DNA, the CDR3 is TGTGCCAGCAGTTCCCGGTCGAGGGCGACGGGTCTGCAGTATTTT. Residues: CASSSRSRATGLQYF.

The chain carries TRBV5-6 and TRBJ1-4; D unresolved. Trimming removed 3 bases from V and 8 bases from J, with 8 bases in between. The CDR3 is 12 residues long. CDR1 and CDR2 (germline): SGHDT, YYEEEE. This CDR3 is CASSWAREKLFF. In DNA form, the CDR3 reads TGTGCCAGCAGCTGGGCTCGGGAAAAACTGTTTTTT.

The DNA of the CDR3 is TGTGCCAGCAGCCATGTAGGGGTCGATGAGCAGTTCTTC. Translated: CASSHVGVDEQFF. V usage is TRBV4-2 and J usage is TRBJ2-1, with D maybe TRBD1 (5 bases). CDR1 LGHNA and CDR2 YNFKEQ come from the germline V gene. Trimming shortened V by 3 bases and J by 8 bases, and 11 bases separated the two germline ends. The CDR3 has 13 amino acids.

J is TRBJ2-7 and V is TRBV5-6; D gene uncertain. The CDR3 has 12 amino acids. CDR1 is SGHDT, CDR2 YYEEEE, per germline. Trimming removed 0 bases at V and 3 bases at J, with 4 bases between. The CDR3 is CASSLGHYEQYF. For the CDR3, the DNA is TGTGCCAGCAGCTTGGGTCACTACGAGCAGTACTTC. Full variable domain (missing parts from reference TRBV5-6 and TRBJ2-7): DAGVTQSPTHLIKTRGQQVTLRCSPKSGHDTVSWYQQALGQGPQFIFQYYEEEERQRGNFPDRFSGHQFPNYSSELNVNALLLGDSALYLCASSLGHYEQYFGPGTRLTVT.

CDR3 sequence reads: CASSYFGASYEQYF. For the CDR3, the DNA is TGTGCCAGCAGCTATTTTGGGGCGTCCTACGAGCAGTACTTC. The chain links TRBV11-2 to TRBJ2-7; possible D gene TRBD1, 5 bases. The CDR3 runs 14 residues. V lost 4 bases, J lost 1 base, and 11 bases lay in between. The germline V gene encodes CDR1 SGHAT and CDR2 FQNNGV.

The rearrangement uses TRBV29-1 and TRBJ2-5, with TRBD1 as a possible D gene (8 bases). The tail of the sequence fits TRBJ2-7 better, so the J call may be wrong. The CDR3 runs 13 residues. Germline V gene sequence: CDR1 SQVTM, CDR2 ANQGSEA. CDR3 sequence reads: CSVTGGASYEQYF. In DNA, the CDR3 is TGCAGCGTAACAGGGGGGGCCAGTTACGAGCAGTACTTC.

CDR3 residues: CASSLGARGPYEQYF. The CDR3 region has the DNA TGTGCCAGCAGCTTGGGAGCCAGGGGCCCTTACGAGCAGTACTTC. V and J are TRBV5-6 and TRBJ2-7; a possible D gene is TRBD1 (6 bases). The germline V gene has CDR1 SGHDT and CDR2 YYEEEE. V lost 0 bases, J lost 4 bases, and 14 bases lay in between. This CDR3 region has 15 residues.

The rearrangement uses TRBV11-1 and TRBJ1-1, with no clear D. Deletions cut 5 bases from V and 0 bases from J, with 10 bases between. Germline V gene lookup returns CDR1 SGHAT and CDR2 FQDESV (reference sequence). The CDR3 extends over 14 amino acids. The CDR3 region is CASSRQAMNTEAFF. CDR3 DNA sequence: TGTGCCAGCAGCCGACAAGCCATGAACACTGAAGCTTTCTTT.

Remarks on this clone: Relative to the germline gene, one junction end is altered; a read error may explain this. The chain joins TRBV30 to TRBJ1-4; TRBD1 is a possible D gene (5 bases). The CDR3 sequence is 12 residues long. The germline V gene has CDR1 GTSNPN and CDR2 SVGIG (reference sequence). The CDR3 DNA is TGTGCCTGGACCCTCGGGGAACCGGGACTTCTTTTT. This encodes CAWTLGEPGLLF.